This passage covers 17 T cell receptor beta chains from one sample sequenced in a study of shared clonotypes between healthy human individuals. The protocol was immunoSEQ multiplex PCR, while the TCRdb copy is restricted to in-frame clones and leaves out a portion. The sample lists roughly 1.4 million clones; approximately 98.5% were seen once. Sequencing input: naive CD4+ T cells sorted from blood. The subset is: CD45RA+ positively selected. The source is a man aged 25 to 45 in good health.

This clone was detected only once. The chain is built from TRBV5-6 and TRBJ2-2, with D tentatively TRBD1 (5 bases). The CDR3 has 13 amino acids. Deletions cut 5 bases from V and 4 bases from J, with 9 bases between. Looked up from germline, CDR1 is SGHDT and CDR2 is YYEEEE. CDR3 in amino acids: CASSGRATGELFF. The CDR3 coding sequence is TGTGCCAGCAGTGGCAGGGCCACCGGGGAGCTGTTTTTT.

V usage is TRBV25-1 and J usage is TRBJ2-5, with D unresolved. Germline values: CDR1 MGHDK, CDR2 SYGVNS. There are 13 residues in the CDR3. V dropped 2 bases and J dropped 4 bases, with 8 bases sitting between them. The CDR3 bases are TGTGCCAGCAGTGAAGGGCCACCAGAGACCCAGTACTTC. Protein: CASSEGPPETQYF.

This sequence joins TRBV11-2 and TRBJ2-2, with TRBD1 matching 7 bases. CDR3 length: 15 amino acids. V shed 6 bases, J shed 6 bases, and the junction held 10 bases outside the gene matches. CDR1 and CDR2 from the germline V gene are SGHAT and FQNNGV. This CDR3 is CASRTFRGRAGELFF. The CDR3, as DNA: TGTGCCAGCAGGACCTTTAGGGGGCGGGCCGGGGAGCTGTTTTTT.

The V and J genes are TRBV5-4 and TRBJ2-3; D not certain. From germline, CDR1 is SGHNT and CDR2 YYREEE (reference sequence). Trimming cost V 1 base and J 5 bases, with 14 bases left between them. The CDR3 covers 15 residues. The CDR3 spells CASSLSVSSQDTQYF. The CDR3 DNA reads TGTGCCAGCAGCTTGTCGGTTAGCTCCCAAGATACGCAGTATTTT.

Note on this clone: Other DNA sequences in the same sample also yield this CDR3. The chain's CDR3 is CASSPSSYEQYF. For the CDR3, the DNA is TGTGCCAGCAGCCCGAGCAGCTACGAGCAGTACTTC. The V call is TRBV7-9, the J call TRBJ2-7; D is undetermined. CDR1 and CDR2 (germline): SEHNR, FQNEAQ (reference sequence). V was pared by 5 bases and J by 3 bases, with 8 bases between. The CDR3 extends over 12 amino acids.

This chain joins TRBV7-2 and TRBJ2-1, with 7 bases identical to TRBD2. V lost 4 bases to trimming and J lost 10 bases; unmatched junction nucleotides: 10. Per the germline V gene, CDR1 is SGHTA and CDR2 is FQGNSA. The CDR3 loop spans 14 amino acids. CDR3: CASSSSANGREQFF. The CDR3 region has the DNA TGTGCCAGCAGCTCATCCGCGAACGGGAGGGAGCAGTTCTTC.

Concerning this clone itself: This specimen includes other DNA sequences encoding the same CDR3. This CDR3 reads CASSQGYEQYF. The CDR3 nucleotides read TGTGCCAGCAGCCAGGGCTACGAGCAGTACTTC. The V gene is TRBV2, the J gene TRBJ2-7; D is possibly TRBD1 (5 bases). The CDR3 has 11 amino acids. V lost 6 bases and J lost 3, with 6 bases in between. Germline lookup yields CDR1 SNHLY and CDR2 FYNNEI.

This chain links TRBV28 with TRBJ1-3; 7 bases line up with TRBD1. Germline loops: CDR1 MDHEN, CDR2 SYDVKM. J gave up 2 bases and V 6 bases, and 4 bases lay outside the gene matches. This CDR3 comprises 14 residues. The CDR3 here is CASRGGTAGNTIYF. CDR3 in DNA: TGTGCCAGCAGGGGCGGGACAGCTGGAAACACCATATATTTT.

This rearrangement joins TRBV9 to TRBJ2-1, with 7 bases aligning to TRBD1. This CDR3 comprises 13 residues. V lost 3 bases and J lost 7; bases outside the gene matches: 4. Germline V gene data show CDR1 as SGDLS and CDR2 as YYNGEE. The CDR3 protein is CASSETTGNEQFF. The DNA of the CDR3 is TGTGCCAGCAGCGAGACGACAGGGAATGAGCAGTTCTTC.

The rearrangement joins TRBV5-1 to TRBJ2-1; TRBD2 agrees at 13 bases. The V gene end was trimmed by 3 bases and the J gene end by 0 bases; junction bases not matched to a gene: 3. Germline values: CDR1 SGHRS, CDR2 YFSETQ. The CDR3 spans 17 residues. DNA for the CDR3: TGCGCCAGCAGCTGGACTAGCGGGAGAAGCTCCTACAATGAGCAGTTCTTC. Amino acid sequence: CASSWTSGRSSYNEQFF.

V and J are TRBV6-6 and TRBJ2-3; TRBD2 agrees at 8 bases. V lost 2 bases and J lost 3; bases outside the gene matches: 4. The germline V gene encodes CDR1 MNHNY and CDR2 SVGAGI (reference sequence). The CDR3 extends over 15 amino acids. This CDR3 reads CASSYSGRGTDTQYF. The CDR3 nucleotides read TGTGCCAGCAGTTACAGCGGGAGAGGTACAGATACGCAGTATTTT.

The rearrangement joins TRBV5-1 to TRBJ2-2; perhaps D is TRBD1 or TRBD2 (5 bases each). Germline CDR1 is SGHRS and CDR2 is YFSETQ. Trimming removed 3 bases from V and 2 bases from J, with 11 bases in between. The CDR3 extends over 15 amino acids. In DNA, the CDR3 is TGCGCCAGCAGCTCCCTTGGGGGAAACACCGGGGAGCTGTTTTTT. Its protein is CASSSLGGNTGELFF.

The J gene is TRBJ2-1, the V gene TRBV28; D might be TRBD2 (5 bases). CDR1 is MDHEN and CDR2 is SYDVKM in the germline V gene. V gave up 1 base and J gave up 6 bases, with 7 bases separating them. CDR3 length: 13 residues. The CDR3, as DNA: TGTGCCAGCAGTTTATACGCGGGCAATGAGCAGTTCTTC. Protein product: CASSLYAGNEQFF. The variable domain in full, completed from reference TRBV28 and TRBJ2-1, reads DVKVTQSSRYLVKRTGEKVFLECVQDMDHENMFWYRQDPGLGLRLIYFSYDVKMKEKGDIPEGYSVSREKKERFSLILESASTNQTSMYLCASSLYAGNEQFFGPGTRLTVL.

The rearrangement uses TRBV5-4 and TRBJ2-1, with D unresolved. Germline loops: CDR1 SGHNT, CDR2 YYREEE (reference sequence). With 4 bases removed from V and 5 bases from J, the gap between germline ends came to 10 bases. The CDR3 sequence is 13 residues long. In nucleotides, the CDR3 is TGTGCCAGCAGCCATAAGTCAAACAATGAGCAGTTCTTC. Its translation is CASSHKSNNEQFF. Full variable domain (missing parts from reference TRBV5-4 and TRBJ2-1): ETGVTQSPTHLIKTRGQQVTLRCSSQSGHNTVSWYQQALGQGPQFIFQYYREEENGRGNFPPRFSGLQFPNYSSELNVNALELDDSALYLCASSHKSNNEQFFGPGTRLTVL.

A remark on this clone: Distinct nucleotide sequences in the sample also encode this CDR3. CDR3 region: CASSQGLLSYEQYF. Written as DNA, the CDR3 is TGTGCCAGCAGCCAGGGACTTCTTTCCTACGAGCAGTACTTC. The chain links TRBV5-4 to TRBJ2-7; D might be TRBD2 (6 bases). The CDR3 consists of 14 residues. V was clipped by 4 bases and J by 1 base, with 12 bases between them. Germline loops: CDR1 SGHNT, CDR2 YYREEE (reference sequence).

Only one count was recorded for this clone. Other DNA sequences in this specimen translate into the identical CDR3. This rearrangement joins TRBV20-1 to TRBJ2-7; 7 positions match TRBD2. After removal of 6 bases from V and 3 bases from J, the junction contained 2 bases not matched to a gene. CDR1 is DFQATT and CDR2 is SNEGSKA in the germline V gene (reference sequence). The length of the CDR3 is 11 residues. Here the CDR3 reads CSAPGGYEQYF. DNA for the CDR3: TGCAGTGCCCCGGGGGGCTACGAGCAGTACTTC.

The chain is built from TRBV5-4 and TRBJ2-4; D is possibly TRBD2 (5 bases). The CDR3 spans 14 residues. Germline-derived CDR1 and CDR2 are SGHNT and YYREEE (reference sequence). V lost 0 bases, J lost 7 bases, and 11 bases lay in between. The CDR3 region is CASSLGGPQNIQYF. The DNA of the CDR3 is TGTGCCAGCAGCTTGGGAGGGCCCCAGAACATTCAGTACTTC.